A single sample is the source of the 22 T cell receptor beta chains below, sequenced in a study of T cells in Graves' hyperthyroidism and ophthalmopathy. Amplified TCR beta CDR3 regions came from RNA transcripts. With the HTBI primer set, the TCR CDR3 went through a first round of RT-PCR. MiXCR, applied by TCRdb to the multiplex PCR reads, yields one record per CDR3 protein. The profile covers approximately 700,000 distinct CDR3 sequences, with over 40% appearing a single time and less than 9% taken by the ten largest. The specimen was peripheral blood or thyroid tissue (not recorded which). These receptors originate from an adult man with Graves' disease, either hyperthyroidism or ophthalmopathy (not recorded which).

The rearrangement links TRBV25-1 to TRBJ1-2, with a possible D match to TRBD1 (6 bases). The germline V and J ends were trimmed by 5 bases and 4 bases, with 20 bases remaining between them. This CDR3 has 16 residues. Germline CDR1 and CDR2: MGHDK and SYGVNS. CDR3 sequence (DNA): TGTGCCAGCAGTCCGGTTTACAGGGAGTCGTGCTATGGCTACACCTTC. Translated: CASSPVYRESCYGYTF.

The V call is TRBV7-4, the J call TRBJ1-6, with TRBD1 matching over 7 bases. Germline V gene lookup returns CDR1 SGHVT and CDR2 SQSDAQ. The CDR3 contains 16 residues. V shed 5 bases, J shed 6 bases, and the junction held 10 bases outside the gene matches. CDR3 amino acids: CASSQVRTGLNSPLHF. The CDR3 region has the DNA TGTGCCAGCAGCCAAGTCCGGACAGGACTTAATTCACCCCTCCACTTT.

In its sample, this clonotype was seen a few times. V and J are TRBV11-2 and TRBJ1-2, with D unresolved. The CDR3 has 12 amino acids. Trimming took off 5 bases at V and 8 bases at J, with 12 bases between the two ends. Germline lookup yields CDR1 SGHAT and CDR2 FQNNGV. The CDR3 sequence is CASSKDNGGYTF. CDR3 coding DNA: TGTGCCAGCAGCAAAGACAACGGAGGCTACACCTTC.

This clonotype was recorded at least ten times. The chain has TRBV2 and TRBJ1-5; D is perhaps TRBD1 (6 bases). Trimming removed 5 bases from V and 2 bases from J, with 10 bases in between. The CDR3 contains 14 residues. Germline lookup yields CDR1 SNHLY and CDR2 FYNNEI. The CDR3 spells CASSHTGRNQPQHF. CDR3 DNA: TGTGCCAGCAGTCATACAGGGCGCAATCAGCCCCAGCATTTT. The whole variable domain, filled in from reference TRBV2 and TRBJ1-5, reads EPEVTQTPSHQVTQMGQEVILRCVPISNHLYFYWYRQILGQKVEFLVSFYNNEISEKSEIFDDQFSVERPDGSNFTLKIRSTKLEDSAMYFCASSHTGRNQPQHFGDGTRLSIL.

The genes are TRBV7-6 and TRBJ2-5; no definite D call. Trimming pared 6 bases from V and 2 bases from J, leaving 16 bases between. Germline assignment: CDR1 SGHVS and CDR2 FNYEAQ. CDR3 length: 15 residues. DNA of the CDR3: TGTGCCAGCAGTCAATCCCATGGGGATCAAGAGACCCAGTACTTC. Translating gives CASSQSHGDQETQYF.

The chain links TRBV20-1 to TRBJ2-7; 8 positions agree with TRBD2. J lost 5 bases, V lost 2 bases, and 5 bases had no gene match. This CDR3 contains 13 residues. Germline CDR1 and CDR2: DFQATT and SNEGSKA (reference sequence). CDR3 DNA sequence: TGCAGTGCTAGATCCGGGACTAGTAACGAGCAGTACTTC. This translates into CSARSGTSNEQYF.

CDR3 residues: CASSLNRPNQETQYF. For the CDR3, the DNA is TGTGCCAGCAGTTTGAACAGGCCAAACCAAGAGACCCAGTACTTC. The chain uses TRBV12-3 or TRBV12-4 and TRBJ2-5; perhaps TRBD1 as D (5 bases). Between the trimmed V and J ends, which lost 3 bases and 0 bases, there was a span of 11 bases. The CDR3 contains 15 residues.

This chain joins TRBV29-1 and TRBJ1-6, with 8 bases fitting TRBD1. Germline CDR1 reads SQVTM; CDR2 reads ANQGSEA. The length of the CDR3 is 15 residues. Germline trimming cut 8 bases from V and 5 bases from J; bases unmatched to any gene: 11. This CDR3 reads CSQDDRGANNSPLHF. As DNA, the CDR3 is TGCAGCCAGGACGACAGGGGAGCGAATAATTCACCCCTCCACTTT.

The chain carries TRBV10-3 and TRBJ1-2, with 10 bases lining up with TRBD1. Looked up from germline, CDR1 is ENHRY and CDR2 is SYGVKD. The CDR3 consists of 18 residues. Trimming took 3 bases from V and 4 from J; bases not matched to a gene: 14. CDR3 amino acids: CAISEALGTGEGLYGYTF. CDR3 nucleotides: TGTGCCATCAGTGAAGCACTGGGGACAGGGGAGGGCCTCTATGGCTACACCTTC.

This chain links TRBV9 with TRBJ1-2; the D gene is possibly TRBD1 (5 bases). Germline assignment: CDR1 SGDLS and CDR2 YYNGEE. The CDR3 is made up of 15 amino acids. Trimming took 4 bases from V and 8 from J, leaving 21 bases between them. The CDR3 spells CASSQDSWGEFGYTF. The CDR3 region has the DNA TGTGCCAGCAGCCAAGATTCTTGGGGCGAGTTCGGCTACACCTTC.

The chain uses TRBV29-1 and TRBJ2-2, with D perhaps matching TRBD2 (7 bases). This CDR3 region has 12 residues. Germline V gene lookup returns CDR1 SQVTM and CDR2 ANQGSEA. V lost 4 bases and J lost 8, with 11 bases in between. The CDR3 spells CSVGEGVGELFF. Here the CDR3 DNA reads TGCAGCGTTGGGGAGGGGGTTGGGGAGCTGTTTTTT.

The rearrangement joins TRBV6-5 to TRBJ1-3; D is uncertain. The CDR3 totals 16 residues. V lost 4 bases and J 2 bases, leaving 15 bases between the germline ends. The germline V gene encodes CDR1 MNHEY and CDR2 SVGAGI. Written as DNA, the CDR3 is TGTGCCAGCAGTTCCTCGGGGTTTGGCCCTGGAAACACCATATATTTT. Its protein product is CASSSSGFGPGNTIYF.

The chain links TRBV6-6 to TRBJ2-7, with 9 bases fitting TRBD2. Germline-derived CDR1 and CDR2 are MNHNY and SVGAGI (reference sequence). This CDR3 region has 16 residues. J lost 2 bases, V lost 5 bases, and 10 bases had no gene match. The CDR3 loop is CASSRPGVAGAYEQYF. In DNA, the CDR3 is TGTGCCAGCAGTCGCCCCGGGGTAGCGGGGGCCTACGAGCAGTACTTC.

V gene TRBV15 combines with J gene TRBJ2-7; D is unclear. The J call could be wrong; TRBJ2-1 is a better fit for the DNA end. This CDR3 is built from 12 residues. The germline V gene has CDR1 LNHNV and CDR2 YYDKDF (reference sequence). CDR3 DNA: TGTGCCACCAGCAGAGATTCCAGTGAGCAGTTCTTC. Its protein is CATSRDSSEQFF.

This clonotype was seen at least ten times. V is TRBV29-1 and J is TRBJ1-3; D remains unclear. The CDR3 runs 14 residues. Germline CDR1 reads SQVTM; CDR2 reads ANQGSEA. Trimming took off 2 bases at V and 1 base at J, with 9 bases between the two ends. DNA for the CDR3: TGCAGCGTTGAACCCAATGCATCTGGAAACACCATATATTTT. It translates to CSVEPNASGNTIYF.

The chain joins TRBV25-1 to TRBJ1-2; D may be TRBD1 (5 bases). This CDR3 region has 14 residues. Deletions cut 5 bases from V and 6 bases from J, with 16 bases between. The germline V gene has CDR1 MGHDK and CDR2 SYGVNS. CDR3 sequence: CASSRQGGADGYTF. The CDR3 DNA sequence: TGTGCCAGCAGTCGGCAGGGTGGAGCGGATGGCTACACCTTC.

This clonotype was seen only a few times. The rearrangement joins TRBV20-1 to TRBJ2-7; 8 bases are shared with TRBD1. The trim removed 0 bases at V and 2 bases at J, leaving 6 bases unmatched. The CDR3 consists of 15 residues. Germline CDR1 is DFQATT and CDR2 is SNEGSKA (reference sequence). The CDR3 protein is CSARDATGAAYEQYF. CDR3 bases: TGCAGTGCTAGAGATGCGACAGGGGCGGCCTACGAGCAGTACTTC.

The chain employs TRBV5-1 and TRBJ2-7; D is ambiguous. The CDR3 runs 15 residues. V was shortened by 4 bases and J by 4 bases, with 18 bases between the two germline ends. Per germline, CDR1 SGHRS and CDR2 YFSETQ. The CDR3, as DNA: TGCGCCAGCAGCCTTTCCGTGAGTACTCCGTACGAGCAGTACTTC. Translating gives CASSLSVSTPYEQYF. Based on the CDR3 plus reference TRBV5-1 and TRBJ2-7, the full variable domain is KAGVTQTPRYLIKTRGQQVTLSCSPISGHRSVSWYQQTPGQGLQFLFEYFSETQRNKGNFPGRFSGRQFSNSRSEMNVSTLELGDSALYLCASSLSVSTPYEQYFGPGTRLTVT.

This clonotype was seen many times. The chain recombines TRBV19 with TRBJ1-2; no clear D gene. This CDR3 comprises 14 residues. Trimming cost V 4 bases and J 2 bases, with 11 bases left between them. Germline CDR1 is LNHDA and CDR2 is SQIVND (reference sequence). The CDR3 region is CASSTDSRNYGYTF. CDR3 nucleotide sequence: TGTGCCAGTAGTACGGACTCACGAAACTATGGCTACACCTTC.

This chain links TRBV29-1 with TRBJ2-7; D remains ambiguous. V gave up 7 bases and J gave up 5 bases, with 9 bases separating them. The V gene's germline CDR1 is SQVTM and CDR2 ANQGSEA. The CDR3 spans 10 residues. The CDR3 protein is CSGAKDEQYF. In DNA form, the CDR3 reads TGCAGCGGGGCAAAAGACGAGCAGTACTTC.

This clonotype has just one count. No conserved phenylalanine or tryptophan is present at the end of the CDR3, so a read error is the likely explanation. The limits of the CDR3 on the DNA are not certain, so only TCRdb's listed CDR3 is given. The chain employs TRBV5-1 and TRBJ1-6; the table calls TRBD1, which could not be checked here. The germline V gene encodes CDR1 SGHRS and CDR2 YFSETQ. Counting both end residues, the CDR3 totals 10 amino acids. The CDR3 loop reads CASSYHRGKL.

CDR3 region: CSARDLRVDYGYTF. CDR3 sequence (DNA): TGCAGTGCTAGAGATTTGAGGGTGGACTATGGCTACACCTTC. This chain links TRBV20-1 with TRBJ1-2; D remains ambiguous. The CDR3 contains 14 residues. V lost 0 bases, J lost 3 bases, and 11 bases lay in between. CDR1 and CDR2 from the germline V gene are DFQATT and SNEGSKA (reference sequence).